Listed below are T cell receptor beta chains from one sample, sequenced in a study of blood T cell repertoires in COVID-19. The protocol was immunoSEQ multiplex PCR, while the TCRdb copy is restricted to in-frame clones and leaves out a portion. The sample holds around 130,000 clones; roughly 79% are singletons and the top ten take 11%. Sequencing was carried out using peripheral blood. The receptors were gathered from a human donor in a cohort sampled during active COVID-19. Both conserved end residues are part of each CDR3. A D gene is named only where the DNA matches it firmly. Not all rows give a size; the values are once, few, many and, for expanded clones, a class.

j_gene: TRBJ1-3
v_gene: TRBV12-3/TRBV12-4
d_gene: -
abundance: -
CDR3nt: TGTGCCAGCACCTTCGGGGGTGGAAACACCATATATTTT
CDR3aa: CASTFGGGNTIYF

j_gene: TRBJ1-4
v_gene: TRBV25-1
d_gene: -
abundance: -
CDR3nt: TGTGCCAGCAGCAAGGCTGCGGTTTTTAATGAAAAACTGTTTTTT
CDR3aa: CASSKAAVFNEKLFF

j_gene: TRBJ2-7
v_gene: TRBV11-2
d_gene: -
abundance: -
CDR3nt: TGTGCCAGCAGCCGGGACATTCACCCCTACGAGCAGTACTTC
CDR3aa: CASSRDIHPYEQYF

j_gene: TRBJ1-1
v_gene: TRBV19
d_gene: -
abundance: few
CDR3nt: TGTGCCAGTAGTGCCTGGACACCTCCCCGGAACACTGAAGCTTTCTTT
CDR3aa: CASSAWTPPRNTEAFF

j_gene: TRBJ2-7
v_gene: TRBV7-8
d_gene: TRBD1
abundance: -
CDR3nt: TGTGCCAGCAGCTACACAGGGGGCTACGAGCAGTACTTC
CDR3aa: CASSYTGGYEQYF

j_gene: TRBJ1-2
v_gene: TRBV19
d_gene: TRBD1
abundance: -
CDR3nt: TGTGCCAGTAGTATAGTGACAGGGGAGATCGGCTACACCTTC
CDR3aa: CASSIVTGEIGYTF

j_gene: TRBJ2-1
v_gene: TRBV9
d_gene: -
abundance: once
CDR3nt: TGTGCCAGCAGCGACCGGGACACCTCCTACAATGAGCAGTTCTTC
CDR3aa: CASSDRDTSYNEQFF

j_gene: TRBJ2-3
v_gene: TRBV3-1/TRBV3-2
d_gene: TRBD2
abundance: -
CDR3nt: TGTGCCAGCAGCCCATGGGAGGGTGATACGCAGTATTTT
CDR3aa: CASSPWEGDTQYF

j_gene: TRBJ2-7
v_gene: TRBV6-5
d_gene: TRBD1
abundance: once
CDR3nt: TGTGCCAGCAGTACCTCGACAGGGGCCCACTACGAGCAGTACTTC
CDR3aa: CASSTSTGAHYEQYF

j_gene: TRBJ2-7
v_gene: TRBV3-1/TRBV3-2
d_gene: TRBD1
abundance: -
CDR3nt: TGTGCCAGCAGCCTACAGGGGGCCACCTCCTACGAGCAGTACTTC
CDR3aa: CASSLQGATSYEQYF

j_gene: TRBJ2-7
v_gene: TRBV7-9
d_gene: -
abundance: few
CDR3nt: TGTGCCAGCAGTCCACCGGGACACTCCTACGAGCAGTACTTC
CDR3aa: CASSPPGHSYEQYF

j_gene: TRBJ2-7
v_gene: TRBV5-6
d_gene: -
abundance: -
CDR3nt: TGTGCCAGCAGCTTGATGGACACCCTCTACGAGCAGTACTTC
CDR3aa: CASSLMDTLYEQYF

j_gene: TRBJ1-4
v_gene: TRBV5-1
d_gene: TRBD1
abundance: -
CDR3nt: TGCGCCAGCAGCACAGGACAGGGGCCAACTAATGAAAAACTGTTTTTT
CDR3aa: CASSTGQGPTNEKLFF

j_gene: TRBJ1-2
v_gene: TRBV7-9
d_gene: TRBD1
abundance: -
CDR3nt: TGTGCCAGCAGCTTAGAAGGGGGGACAGGGTTCACGGATGGCTACACCTTC
CDR3aa: CASSLEGGTGFTDGYTF

j_gene: TRBJ2-1
v_gene: TRBV5-1
d_gene: TRBD1
abundance: -
CDR3nt: TGCGCCAGCAGAAGGGACAGGGGGAAGTGGTTCTTC
CDR3aa: CASRRDRGKWFF

j_gene: TRBJ1-1
v_gene: TRBV11-2
d_gene: -
abundance: -
CDR3nt: TGTGCCAGCAGCGGCCCGGTGACAGGAATCATGAACACTGAAGCTTTCTTT
CDR3aa: CASSGPVTGIMNTEAFF

j_gene: TRBJ1-5
v_gene: TRBV6-6
d_gene: -
abundance: -
CDR3nt: TGTGCCAGCAGCTTTATAAGCTCTAGCAATCAGCCCCAGCATTTT
CDR3aa: CASSFISSSNQPQHF

j_gene: TRBJ1-1
v_gene: TRBV10-3
d_gene: -
abundance: -
CDR3nt: TGTGCCACCACTAAACAAAATATGAACACTGAAGCTTTCTTT
CDR3aa: CATTKQNMNTEAFF

j_gene: TRBJ2-3
v_gene: TRBV5-1
d_gene: TRBD2
abundance: -
CDR3nt: TGCGCCAGCAGCGCCCTCCGGGGGGGCACAGATACGCAGTATTTT
CDR3aa: CASSALRGGTDTQYF

j_gene: TRBJ1-5
v_gene: TRBV18
d_gene: -
abundance: -
CDR3nt: TGTGCCAGCTCACCATCCCCTTCAGGGGTTTATAGCAATCAGCCCCAGCATTTT
CDR3aa: CASSPSPSGVYSNQPQHF

j_gene: TRBJ2-7
v_gene: TRBV7-9
d_gene: -
abundance: -
CDR3nt: TGTGCCAGCAGCTCCCCCGTGGGCACCTACGAGCAGTACTTC
CDR3aa: CASSSPVGTYEQYF

j_gene: TRBJ1-1
v_gene: TRBV5-1
d_gene: TRBD1
abundance: -
CDR3nt: TGCGCCAGCAGCTTGCGGGTTCCGGGACAGGGATGGGACACTGAAGCTTTCTTT
CDR3aa: CASSLRVPGQGWDTEAFF

j_gene: TRBJ2-1
v_gene: TRBV7-8
d_gene: TRBD1
abundance: -
CDR3nt: TGTGCCAGCAGCTTAGAGGGACAGTTTCGGATCGTTTCGGAGCAGTTCTTC
CDR3aa: CASSLEGQFRIVSEQFF

j_gene: TRBJ2-5
v_gene: TRBV6-5
d_gene: TRBD1
abundance: -
CDR3nt: TGTGCCAGCAGCGTAGGGGGCAACCAAGAGACCCAGTACTTC
CDR3aa: CASSVGGNQETQYF